Listed below are T cell receptor beta chains from one sample, sequenced in a study of cytomegalovirus exposure and HLA in healthy donors. Assay: immunoSEQ multiplex PCR; the TCRdb copy retains only in-frame clones and omits some. In the table there are around 99,000 clones, roughly 76% of which are singletons. Sequenced material: PBMCs. Every receptor here comes from a man younger than 30 in good health and CMV-seronegative. Both conserved end residues are part of each CDR3. Each record gives: clone size, V gene, J gene, D gene, CDR3 DNA, CDR3 protein. A D gene is named only where the DNA matches it firmly. Part of the rows lack a size; the others show once, few, many or a class for expanded clones.

size: -
V: TRBV7-9
J: TRBJ2-1
D: -
DNA: TGTGCCAGCAGCCCCCCCTACGACAGGAGCCTGAACGATGAGCAGTTCTTC
CDR3: CASSPPYDRSLNDEQFF

size: -
V: TRBV27
J: TRBJ1-5
D: -
DNA: TGTGCCAGCAGTTTATCCCCCCGGGGTACGCAGCCCCAGCATTTT
CDR3: CASSLSPRGTQPQHF

size: -
V: TRBV6-6
J: TRBJ2-1
D: TRBD2
DNA: TGTGCCAGCAGTTACGAGGCGGGGGGTCCCAATGAGCAGTTCTTC
CDR3: CASSYEAGGPNEQFF

size: few
V: TRBV4-3
J: TRBJ2-5
D: TRBD1
DNA: TGCGCCAGCAGCCCGGGACAGGGGAAGACCCAGTACTTC
CDR3: CASSPGQGKTQYF

size: once
V: TRBV12-5
J: TRBJ2-3
D: TRBD1
DNA: TGTGCTAGTGGTTTGGTAGTGGCCCAGGGGGCAGTGGATACGCAGTATTTT
CDR3: CASGLVVAQGAVDTQYF

size: -
V: TRBV11-3
J: TRBJ2-1
D: TRBD1
DNA: TGTGCCAGCAGCCCACAGGGGGCGAGTAAAGATGAGCAGTTCTTC
CDR3: CASSPQGASKDEQFF

size: -
V: TRBV5-1
J: TRBJ1-3
D: -
DNA: TGCGCCAGCAGCTCGGTAACTCCCCTGTCCACGGAGAGCTCTGGAAACACCATATATTTT
CDR3: CASSSVTPLSTESSGNTIYF

size: -
V: TRBV6-1
J: TRBJ2-7
D: -
DNA: TGTGCCAGCCTAGGCGGTGGGGCCATCTACGAGCAGTACTTC
CDR3: CASLGGGAIYEQYF

size: few
V: TRBV27
J: TRBJ1-2
D: -
DNA: TGTGCCAGCAGTTTCAGGACTAACTATGGCTACACCTTC
CDR3: CASSFRTNYGYTF

size: -
V: TRBV5-1
J: TRBJ1-5
D: TRBD1
DNA: TGCGCCAGCAGCCGGACAGGAGGGTCAGGGCCCCAGCATTTT
CDR3: CASSRTGGSGPQHF

size: once
V: TRBV10-2
J: TRBJ2-5
D: TRBD1
DNA: TGCGCCAGCCGCCGGGGACAGTTCCAAGAGACCCAGTACTTC
CDR3: CASRRGQFQETQYF

size: few
V: TRBV7-2
J: TRBJ2-7
D: TRBD2
DNA: TGTGCCAGCAGCTCCCAAGCACTAGCGGGGGGGTACGAGCAGTACTTC
CDR3: CASSSQALAGGYEQYF

size: -
V: TRBV2
J: TRBJ1-1
D: TRBD1
DNA: TGTGCCAGCAGTGGACAGGGGAGGAACACTGAAGCTTTCTTT
CDR3: CASSGQGRNTEAFF

size: -
V: TRBV7-3
J: TRBJ2-7
D: -
DNA: TGTGCCAGCAGCCAGACCGGGAGTGGCGAGCAGTACTTC
CDR3: CASSQTGSGEQYF

size: -
V: TRBV5-6
J: TRBJ2-3
D: -
DNA: TGTGCCAGCAGCTTGGAGGGGCGTTTGAGACTTAGTACAGATACGCAGTATTTT
CDR3: CASSLEGRLRLSTDTQYF

size: -
V: TRBV7-9
J: TRBJ1-2
D: TRBD1
DNA: TGTGCCAGCAGCGCCTCCGTGACAGGGGTTAGTGGCTACCCCTTC
CDR3: CASSASVTGVSGYPF

size: -
V: TRBV5-1
J: TRBJ2-2
D: TRBD1
DNA: TGCGCCAGCAGCTTAAATCCGGGACAGGGATTCACCGGGGAGCTGTTTTTT
CDR3: CASSLNPGQGFTGELFF

size: -
V: TRBV14
J: TRBJ1-6
D: TRBD1
DNA: TGTGCCAGCAGCCAGACACAGGGGCGCTGGGGTTCACCCCTCCACTTT
CDR3: CASSQTQGRWGSPLHF

size: -
V: TRBV18
J: TRBJ2-7
D: TRBD1
DNA: TGTGCCAGCTCTAGGGACAGGGGGTCCTACGAGCAGTACTTC
CDR3: CASSRDRGSYEQYF

size: few
V: TRBV4-3
J: TRBJ1-1
D: -
DNA: TGCGCCAGCAGCCAAGATGGGCACAGGAACACTGAAGCTTTCTTT
CDR3: CASSQDGHRNTEAFF

size: -
V: TRBV7-8
J: TRBJ1-6
D: -
DNA: TGTGCCAGCAGCCTGGACACGGGTAATTCACCCCTCCACTTT
CDR3: CASSLDTGNSPLHF

size: -
V: TRBV4-3
J: TRBJ2-1
D: -
DNA: TGCGCCAGCAGCCAAGATGTGGGTACTAGCTCCTACAATGAGCAGTTCTTC
CDR3: CASSQDVGTSSYNEQFF